A single sample gave rise to the 18 T cell receptor beta chains below, sequenced in a study of vaccination and CD4 T cells after COVID-19. The treatment: roughly 10-day PBMC culture with coronavirus spike peptide pools or control peptides (ViraFEST assay). Researchers used the Oncomine TCR Beta short-read assay to sequence DNA from cultured CD4+ T cells. TCRdb re-derived calls from the PCR reads in MiXCR, one entry per CDR3 protein. The data show 15,000 to 20,000 distinct CDR3 sequences, roughly three fifths seen once. For these receptors, no antigen is known. The sample comprised CD4+ T cells from blood, cultured in vitro. The receptors shown here come from a human donor who had recovered from COVID-19.

The sample holds a few counts of this clonotype. J is TRBJ2-7 and V is TRBV7-2; TRBD2 agrees at 14 bases. The germline V gene encodes CDR1 SGHTA and CDR2 FQGNSA. Trimming removed 4 bases from V and 11 bases from J; junction bases left unmatched: 10. The length of the CDR3 is 15 residues. CDR3 region: CASSSTGLAGAGEYF. CDR3 DNA sequence: TGTGCCAGCAGCTCGACGGGACTAGCGGGAGCCGGGGAGTACTTC.

This clonotype has only one observation. This chain links TRBV11-2 with TRBJ2-7; 9 positions match TRBD1. Trimming removed 7 bases from V and 3 bases from J; junction bases left unmatched: 10. This CDR3 has 15 amino acids. The V gene's germline CDR1 is SGHAT and CDR2 FQNNGV. DNA for the CDR3: TGTGCCAGCACCGACGTTGGGACAGGGTACTACGAGCAGTACTTC. It specifies CASTDVGTGYYEQYF.

The chain uses TRBV12-3 or TRBV12-4 and TRBJ2-7; no clear D gene. V was clipped by 3 bases and J by 6 bases, with 15 bases between them. There are 14 residues in the CDR3. CDR3 sequence: CASSFRRRPSEQYF. The DNA for the CDR3 is TGTGCCAGCAGTTTTCGTCGCAGGCCAAGCGAGCAGTACTTC.

This chain links TRBV20-1 with TRBJ2-3, with D unclear. Germline loops: CDR1 DFQATT, CDR2 SNEGSKA (reference sequence). There are 15 residues in the CDR3. V was trimmed by 2 bases and J by 1 base, leaving 13 bases between them. The DNA for the CDR3 is TGCAGTGCTAGATTCGGAGCCGGAGGCACAGATACGCAGTATTTT. Translating it yields CSARFGAGGTDTQYF.

The table lists this clonotype with a few counts. The chain recombines TRBV10-1 with TRBJ1-2, with D tentatively TRBD1 (6 bases). The V end was cut by 5 bases, the J end by 6 bases, with 13 bases between. The CDR3 length is 13 residues. Germline CDR1 is WNHNN and CDR2 is SYGVQD (reference sequence). The CDR3 DNA follows: TGCGCCAGCAGTCCGTCGGGGGGCAATGGCTACACCTTC. The encoded protein is CASSPSGGNGYTF.

In nucleotides, the CDR3 is TGTGCCAGCAGTTTTGCCCCGGGACAGGCCTACGAGCAGTACTTC. This sequence encodes CASSFAPGQAYEQYF. The chain recombines TRBV12-3 or TRBV12-4 with TRBJ2-7, with 8 bases matching TRBD1. The CDR3 sequence is 15 residues long. J gave up 2 bases and V 3 bases, and 6 bases lay outside the gene matches.

V is TRBV6-1 and J is TRBJ1-5; D is possibly TRBD1 (5 bases). This CDR3 region has 14 residues. The germline gives CDR1 MNHNS, CDR2 SASEGT. Trimming removed 7 bases at V and 0 bases at J, with 10 bases between. This CDR3 is CASTGVNSNQPQHF. CDR3 nucleotide sequence: TGTGCCAGCACGGGGGTTAATAGCAATCAGCCCCAGCATTTT.

The V and J genes are TRBV6-5 and TRBJ2-7; 7 bases are a match to TRBD1. The CDR3 is 14 amino acids. Germline CDR1 MNHEY, CDR2 SVGAGI. The V gene end was trimmed by 4 bases and the J gene end by 3 bases; junction bases not matched to a gene: 6. This CDR3 is CASSSLTGVYEQYF. The CDR3 nucleotides are TGTGCCAGCAGTTCTCTTACAGGGGTCTACGAGCAGTACTTC.

This chain uses TRBV7-9 with TRBJ2-7, with D uncertain. V lost 5 bases and J lost 3, with 14 bases in between. The germline V gene encodes CDR1 SEHNR and CDR2 FQNEAQ (reference sequence). This CDR3 is built from 14 residues. The CDR3 DNA sequence: TGTGCCAGCAGCCACGATAGTACTAACTACGAGCAGTACTTC. It codes for CASSHDSTNYEQYF.

Comment on this clonotype: Its ends do not fully match the called genes, so a read error is possible. The chain couples TRBV19 to TRBJ1-1; TRBD1 agrees at 7 bases. The CDR3 loop spans 14 amino acids. CDR1 and CDR2 from the germline V gene are LNHDA and SQIVND (reference sequence). The CDR3 bases are TGTGCCAGTAGCATAGGGACAGTGAACACTGAAGCTTTCTTT. Translated, it gives CASSIGTVNTEAFF.

V is TRBV2 and J is TRBJ1-2; 11 nucleotides align to TRBD1. The V gene's germline CDR1 is SNHLY and CDR2 FYNNEI. Trimming at V came to 5 bases and at J to 8 bases, leaving 7 bases not matched to a gene. The length of the CDR3 is 14 residues. The CDR3 coding sequence is TGTGCCAGCAGTAGGACAGGGGGCAACGGGGGCTACACCTTC. It specifies CASSRTGGNGGYTF. The full variable domain, its missing parts supplied by reference TRBV2 and TRBJ1-2, is EPEVTQTPSHQVTQMGQEVILRCVPISNHLYFYWYRQILGQKVEFLVSFYNNEISEKSEIFDDQFSVERPDGSNFTLKIRSTKLEDSAMYFCASSRTGGNGGYTFGSGTRLTVV.

The rearrangement uses TRBV2 and TRBJ2-5; 8 bases map to TRBD2. The CDR3 spans 13 residues. The junction had 4 bases not matched to a gene; V was cut back by 8 bases and J by 2 bases. The germline gives CDR1 SNHLY, CDR2 FYNNEI. As DNA, the CDR3 is TGTGCCAGCGAAGGCGGGGGGCAAGAGACCCAGTACTTC. Its protein product is CASEGGGQETQYF.

This clonotype has just a few counts. The chain uses TRBV20-1 and TRBJ2-3; D ambiguous. Germline V gene sequence: CDR1 DFQATT, CDR2 SNEGSKA (reference sequence). V dropped 6 bases and J dropped 3 bases, with 7 bases sitting between them. This CDR3 region has 11 residues. CDR3 nucleotide sequence: TGCAGTGCGGCTAGGACAGATACGCAGTATTTT. Its protein product is CSAARTDTQYF.

This sequence joins TRBV10-3 and TRBJ1-1; D is perhaps TRBD1 (5 bases). The CDR3 loop spans 12 amino acids. Trimming took off 10 bases at V and 4 bases at J, with 13 bases between the two ends. Per germline, CDR1 ENHRY and CDR2 SYGVKD. The CDR3 here is CASSRVSTEAFF. The CDR3 nucleotides are TGTGCCAGCTCCAGGGTTAGCACTGAAGCTTTCTTT.

The V gene is TRBV9, the J gene TRBJ2-7; the D gene is possibly TRBD2 (6 bases). The CDR3 contains 14 residues. Trimming stripped 4 bases from V and 1 base from J, with 12 bases between. The germline V gene encodes CDR1 SGDLS and CDR2 YYNGEE. The CDR3 spells CASSLGRGSYEQYF. In nucleotides, the CDR3 is TGTGCCAGCAGCTTAGGACGGGGGTCCTACGAGCAGTACTTC.

This clonotype has only a few counts. This chain connects TRBV20-1 to TRBJ2-3; 10 positions match TRBD2. CDR1 is DFQATT, CDR2 SNEGSKA, per germline (reference sequence). This CDR3 has 16 residues. V dropped 6 bases and J dropped 2; count of bases not matched to a gene: 11. CDR3 region: CSANPSLAGITDTQYF. The CDR3 nucleotides are TGCAGTGCAAACCCTTCACTAGCGGGAATCACAGATACGCAGTATTTT.

The sample holds a few counts of this clonotype. The CDR3 sequence is CASSSFSGYPGELFF. For the CDR3, the DNA is TGTGCCAGCAGCTCATTTTCAGGGTATCCCGGGGAGCTGTTTTTT. The chain employs TRBV7-8 and TRBJ2-2; D is perhaps TRBD1 (5 bases). This CDR3 contains 15 residues. V lost 4 bases and J 6 bases, leaving 15 bases between the germline ends. Germline V gene lookup returns CDR1 SGHVS and CDR2 FQNEAQ.

This clonotype has more than one count but fewer than ten. The gene calls are TRBV10-3 and TRBJ1-2; no firm D call. The ends were cut back, 7 bases at V and 1 base at J, with 10 bases in the middle. Germline V lookup: CDR1 ENHRY, CDR2 SYGVKD. The CDR3 is 13 amino acids. DNA for the CDR3: TGTGCCATCATGGACGGGATTAACTATGGCTACACCTTC. Translating gives CAIMDGINYGYTF.